Listed here are 16 T cell receptor beta chains from one sample, sequenced in a study of control samples from healthy donors and cancer patients (TCRdb year 2020). Library preparation employed the immunoSEQ multiplex PCR assay. Not all clones reach the TCRdb copy of this immuneACCESS table, which keeps in-frame sequences only. Checked studies attribute under half of the gap to unresolved V genes and leave the rest unexplained. The sample has 150,000 or so clones on record, 93% of them singletons. Of the sample, about 5.8% falls within the top ten clones. Sequenced: blood. The receptor source for this set is a young man in good health.

The chain uses TRBV2 and TRBJ2-1; TRBD2 aligns across 9 bases. Germline-derived CDR1 and CDR2 are SNHLY and FYNNEI. The length of the CDR3 is 17 residues. With 1 base clipped from V and 8 bases from J, the junction kept 12 bases outside the gene matches. The CDR3 DNA reads TGTGCCAGCAGTGAAGGTTCTAGCGGGATGTCTCGCGATGAGCAGTTCTTC. Its translation is CASSEGSSGMSRDEQFF.

The V and J genes are TRBV5-5 and TRBJ2-6, with D perhaps TRBD1 or TRBD2 (5 bases each). The CDR3 loop spans 14 amino acids. V shed 4 bases and J shed 4 bases, with 9 bases lying between them. Germline loops: CDR1 SGHKS, CDR2 YYEKEE (reference sequence). CDR3 nucleotide sequence: TGTGCCAGCAGCCCCGGGACCGGGGCCAACGTCCTGACTTTC. The encoded protein is CASSPGTGANVLTF.

This chain links TRBV5-6 with TRBJ1-5; D is ambiguous. Germline CDR1 reads SGHDT; CDR2 reads YYEEEE. This CDR3 comprises 15 residues. The ends were cut back, 1 base at V and 1 base at J, with 9 bases in the middle. The chain's CDR3 is CASSLLRASNQPQHF. CDR3 coding DNA: TGTGCCAGCAGCTTGTTAAGGGCCAGCAATCAGCCCCAGCATTTT.

With regard to this clone: The junction shows a germline mismatch at one end, possibly a read error. V gene TRBV7-7 combines with J gene TRBJ2-1; 7 bases map to TRBD1. CDR1 SSHAT and CDR2 FNYEAQ come from the germline V gene (reference sequence). This CDR3 is built from 15 residues. As DNA, the CDR3 is TGTGCTAGCAGCCTTCTACAGGGGCCCTACAATGAGCAGTTCTTC. Encoded protein: CASSLLQGPYNEQFF.

The rearrangement uses TRBV5-4 and TRBJ2-2; D is undetermined. This CDR3 is built from 13 residues. CDR1 and CDR2 from the germline V gene are SGHNT and YYREEE (reference sequence). Trimming stripped 0 bases from V and 1 base from J, with 1 base between. CDR3 nucleotide sequence: TGTGCCAGCAGCTTGGTGAACACCGGGGAGCTGTTTTTT. Its translation: CASSLVNTGELFF.

The count of this clone is one. The rearrangement uses TRBV20-1 and TRBJ2-1; D is perhaps TRBD2 (6 bases). There are 11 residues in the CDR3. V was cut by 3 bases and J by 10 bases, with 10 bases left in between. CDR1 and CDR2 from the germline V gene are DFQATT and SNEGSKA (reference sequence). The DNA for the CDR3 is TGCAGTGCTAGTCACGGGAGCGAGCAGTTCTTC. This sequence encodes CSASHGSEQFF.

The rearrangement uses TRBV11-1 and TRBJ2-2; 7 bases map to TRBD2. The length of the CDR3 is 15 residues. The junction had 6 bases not matched to a gene; V was cut back by 6 bases and J by 2 bases. CDR1 and CDR2 from the germline V gene are SGHAT and FQDESV (reference sequence). The CDR3 DNA is TGTGCCAGCAGTCAGAGCGGGACTAACACCGGGGAGCTGTTTTTT. Residues: CASSQSGTNTGELFF.

The chain combines TRBV7-9 with TRBJ1-2, with 7 bases that match TRBD1. Germline V gives CDR1 SEHNR, CDR2 FQNEAQ (reference sequence). V lost 5 bases and J lost 2; bases outside the gene matches: 2. The CDR3 has 13 residues. Here the CDR3 reads CASSQGQNYGYTF. CDR3 nucleotides: TGTGCCAGCAGCCAGGGACAGAACTATGGCTACACCTTC.

The chain recombines TRBV13 with TRBJ2-5, with D possibly being TRBD1 or TRBD2 (5 bases each). CDR3 length: 13 residues. CDR1 and CDR2 from the germline V gene are PRHDT and FYEKMQ (reference sequence). Trimming stripped 5 bases from V and 2 bases from J, with 9 bases between. The CDR3 nucleotides read TGTGCCAGCAGCGGGGACGGACAAGAGACCCAGTACTTC. This codes for CASSGDGQETQYF.

The V gene is TRBV19, the J gene TRBJ2-2; the D call may be TRBD1 or TRBD2 (5 bases each). V lost 11 bases, J lost 5 bases, and 18 bases lay in between. Looked up from germline, CDR1 is LNHDA and CDR2 is SQIVND (reference sequence). The CDR3 spans 14 residues. CDR3 loop: CAGSYREGTGELFF. CDR3 DNA: TGTGCCGGTTCCTACAGAGAGGGGACCGGGGAGCTGTTTTTT. The variable domain in full, with the rest retrieved from reference TRBV19 and TRBJ2-2, is DGGITQSPKYLFRKEGQNVTLSCEQNLNHDAMYWYRQDPGQGLRLIYYSQIVNDFQKGDIAEGYSVSREKKESFPLTVTSAQKNPTAFYLCAGSYREGTGELFFGEGSRLTVL.

This clone was seen a single time. The gene calls are TRBV7-2 and TRBJ2-7, with 7 positions matching TRBD1. This CDR3 comprises 13 residues. Germline CDR1 SGHTA, CDR2 FQGNSA. Trimming cost V 5 bases and J 3 bases; bases outside gene matches: 4. The CDR3 sequence is CASSVNRGYEQYF. The CDR3 nucleotides are TGTGCCAGCAGCGTTAACAGGGGCTACGAGCAGTACTTC.

The chain combines TRBV15 with TRBJ2-5; D is unclear. From germline, CDR1 is LNHNV and CDR2 YYDKDF (reference sequence). Trimming removed 0 bases from V and 5 bases from J, with 7 bases in between. The CDR3 has 13 amino acids. CDR3 DNA: TGTGCCACCAGCAGAGATTGGGTGGAGACCCAGTACTTC. This sequence encodes CATSRDWVETQYF.

The chain recombines TRBV9 with TRBJ1-1; D unclear. The CDR3 sequence is 15 residues long. Deletions cut 0 bases from V and 9 bases from J, with 18 bases between. Looked up from germline, CDR1 is SGDLS and CDR2 is YYNGEE. CDR3 loop: CASSVGPESKAQAFF. CDR3 DNA sequence: TGTGCCAGCAGCGTAGGCCCAGAATCCAAAGCACAAGCTTTCTTT. Together with reference TRBV9 and TRBJ1-1, the CDR3 gives the full variable domain: DSGVTQTPKHLITATGQRVTLRCSPRSGDLSVYWYQQSLDQGLQFLIQYYNGEERAKGNILERFSAQQFPDLHSELNLSSLELGDSALYFCASSVGPESKAQAFFGQGTRLTVV.

The chain employs TRBV15 and TRBJ1-2; TRBD1 matches at 10 bases. With 1 base clipped from V and 5 bases from J, the junction kept 4 bases outside the gene matches. The germline V gene has CDR1 LNHNV and CDR2 YYDKDF (reference sequence). This CDR3 region has 15 residues. Here the CDR3 reads CATSRVGQGRYGYTF. The DNA for the CDR3 is TGTGCCACCAGCAGAGTGGGACAGGGGAGGTATGGCTACACCTTC.

The chain recombines TRBV28 with TRBJ1-4; a weak D match, TRBD1 (5 bases). Trimming took off 8 bases at V and 7 bases at J, with 17 bases between the two ends. The CDR3 consists of 14 residues. Germline CDR1 and CDR2: MDHEN and SYDVKM. CDR3 nucleotide sequence: TGTGCCAGCGCCTTGGCGGGGGGAGTTGAAAAACTGTTTTTT. It codes for CASALAGGVEKLFF.

The chain carries TRBV6-1 and TRBJ1-3; TRBD1 might be the D (5 bases). With 2 bases removed from V and 0 bases from J, the gap between germline ends came to 8 bases. The V gene's germline CDR1 is MNHNS and CDR2 SASEGT. CDR3 length: 15 residues. The CDR3, as DNA: TGTGCCAGCAGTGAATTGGGACTCTCTGGAAACACCATATATTTT. This gives the protein CASSELGLSGNTIYF.